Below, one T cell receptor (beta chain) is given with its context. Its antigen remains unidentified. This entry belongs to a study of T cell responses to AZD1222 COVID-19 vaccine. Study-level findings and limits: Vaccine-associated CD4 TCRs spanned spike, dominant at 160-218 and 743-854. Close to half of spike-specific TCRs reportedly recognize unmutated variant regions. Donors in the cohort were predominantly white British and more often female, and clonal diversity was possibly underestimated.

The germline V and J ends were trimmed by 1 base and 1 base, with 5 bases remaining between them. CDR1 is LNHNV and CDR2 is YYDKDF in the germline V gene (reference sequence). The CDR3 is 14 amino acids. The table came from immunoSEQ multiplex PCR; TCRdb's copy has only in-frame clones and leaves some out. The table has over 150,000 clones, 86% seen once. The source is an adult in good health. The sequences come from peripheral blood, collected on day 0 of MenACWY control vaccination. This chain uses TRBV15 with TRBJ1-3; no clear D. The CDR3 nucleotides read TGTGCCACCAGCAGAGGGGTTTCTGGAAACACCATATATTTT. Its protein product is CATSRGVSGNTIYF. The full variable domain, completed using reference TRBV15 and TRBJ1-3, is DAMVIQNPRYQVTQFGKPVTLSCSQTLNHNVMYWYQQKSSQAPKLLFHYYDKDFNNEADTPDNFQSRRPNTSFCFLDIRSPGLGDTAMYLCATSRGVSGNTIYFGEGSWLTVV.